These 27 T cell receptor beta chains were all obtained from the same sample, sequenced in a study of T cells in Graves' hyperthyroidism and ophthalmopathy. TCR beta CDR3 sequences were amplified from RNA transcripts. RT-PCR in the first round (using the HTBI primer set) targeted the TCR CDR3. TCRdb reprocessed the multiplex PCR reads with MiXCR, giving one entry per CDR3 protein. The sample has about 480,000 distinct CDR3 sequences, around 15% seen once. Input material: blood. The receptors here all came from a woman under 30 with Graves' hyperthyroidism.

DNA of the CDR3: TGTGCCAGCGGCGCAACTGGAAACACCATATATTTT. Amino acid sequence: CASGATGNTIYF. V is TRBV13 and J is TRBJ1-3, with D hard to call. CDR3 length: 12 amino acids. With 8 bases removed from V and 2 bases from J, the gap between germline ends came to 7 bases. The germline V gene encodes CDR1 PRHDT and CDR2 FYEKMQ (reference sequence).

This chain connects TRBV12-3 or TRBV12-4 to TRBJ1-3; TRBD1 is a possible D gene (5 bases). The CDR3 sequence is 14 residues long. V dropped 6 bases and J dropped 8 bases, with 17 bases sitting between them. The CDR3 spells CASRPGTSRDTIYF. CDR3 DNA sequence: TGTGCCAGCAGACCCGGGACCTCGCGGGACACCATATATTTT.

This clonotype occurred many times. The V call is TRBV29-1, the J call TRBJ2-5, with 11 positions matching TRBD2. The ends lost 7 bases at V and 5 bases at J; junction bases unmatched: 12. Germline V gene lookup returns CDR1 SQVTM and CDR2 ANQGSEA. The CDR3 runs to 15 residues. In nucleotides, the CDR3 is TGCAGCGCCAGGAGACTAGCGGGATTTGGTGAGACCCAGTACTTC. Residues: CSARRLAGFGETQYF.

This clonotype appeared many times. V and J are TRBV6-1 and TRBJ2-7, with D possibly being TRBD1 or TRBD2 (5 bases each). Per germline, CDR1 MNHNS and CDR2 SASEGT. The CDR3 sequence is 14 residues long. Deletions cut 2 bases from V and 11 bases from J, with 19 bases between. CDR3 sequence: CASSERGDWDGKYF. CDR3 coding DNA: TGTGCCAGCAGTGAACGGGGAGATTGGGACGGGAAGTACTTC.

This clonotype was counted at least ten times. V and J are TRBV7-3 and TRBJ2-1; D could derive from TRBD1 or TRBD2 (5 bases each). CDR3 length: 15 amino acids. Per the germline V gene, CDR1 is SGHTA and CDR2 is FQGTGA. Trimming removed 0 bases from V and 8 bases from J, with 14 bases in between. CDR3 bases: TGTGCCAGCAGCTTAACCCCGGGCAGGGACGATGAGCAGTTCTTC. This codes for CASSLTPGRDDEQFF.

The rearrangement joins TRBV27 to TRBJ2-6; D remains unclear. Per germline, CDR1 MNHEY and CDR2 SMNVEV (reference sequence). The CDR3 runs to 14 residues. V lost 7 bases to trimming and J lost 3 bases, with 10 bases between them. CDR3 amino acids: CASNLAGGANVLTF. The CDR3 region has the DNA TGTGCCAGCAATTTGGCTGGTGGGGCCAACGTCCTGACTTTC.

The chain is built from TRBV27 and TRBJ2-7, with TRBD1 matching over 8 bases. J gave up 1 base and V 5 bases, and 7 bases lay outside the gene matches. The CDR3 spans 15 residues. The germline CDR1 and CDR2 sequences are MNHEY and SMNVEV (reference sequence). CDR3 in DNA: TGTGCCAGCAGTCGTACGGGACAGGCGTCCTACGAGCAGTACTTC. Encoded protein: CASSRTGQASYEQYF.

This clonotype showed up many times. The J gene is TRBJ1-2, the V gene TRBV14; TRBD1 matches at 7 bases. With V trimmed by 4 bases and J by 2 bases, 7 bases remained unmatched. The CDR3 loop spans 15 amino acids. Germline loops: CDR1 SGHDN, CDR2 FVKESK. CDR3 nucleotides: TGTGCCAGCAGCCCGCCCGACAGGGCAAACTATGGCTACACCTTC. Translation: CASSPPDRANYGYTF.

The chain links TRBV19 to TRBJ1-2, with a weak D call TRBD1 (5 bases). Germline V gene sequence: CDR1 LNHDA, CDR2 SQIVND (reference sequence). The CDR3 sequence is 14 residues long. Between the trimmed V and J ends, which lost 4 bases and 7 bases, there was a span of 16 bases. CDR3 sequence reads: CASSSQGGVAGYTF. CDR3 in DNA: TGTGCCAGTAGTAGTCAGGGAGGGGTGGCTGGCTACACCTTC.

This chain joins TRBV9 and TRBJ2-2; TRBD1 matches 9 bases. CDR1 and CDR2 (germline): SGDLS, YYNGEE. J gave up 2 bases and V 3 bases, and 5 bases lay outside the gene matches. The CDR3 is made up of 16 amino acids. The CDR3 protein is CASSGMTGGNTGELFF. The DNA for the CDR3 is TGTGCCAGCAGCGGCATGACAGGGGGTAACACCGGGGAGCTGTTTTTT.

This clonotype was seen ten or more times. The gene calls are TRBV5-8 and TRBJ2-2; 9 nucleotides agree with TRBD1. This CDR3 has 16 residues. Trimming removed 3 bases from V and 5 bases from J; junction bases left unmatched: 8. CDR1 is SGHTS and CDR2 is YDEGEE in the germline V gene. Written as DNA, the CDR3 is TGTGCCAGCAGCTCGCCGGGACAGGGTAAAACCGGGGAGCTGTTTTTT. Amino acids: CASSSPGQGKTGELFF.

This clonotype has ten or more counts. The chain recombines TRBV2 with TRBJ1-5; TRBD1 is a possible D gene (5 bases). The length of the CDR3 is 16 residues. Per germline, CDR1 SNHLY and CDR2 FYNNEI. The V end lost 3 bases, the J end lost 2 bases, and 14 bases lay between the germline ends. CDR3 residues: CASSEEVGAGNQPQHF. Written as DNA, the CDR3 is TGTGCCAGCAGTGAGGAGGTAGGGGCTGGCAATCAGCCCCAGCATTTT. Based on the CDR3 plus reference TRBV2 and TRBJ1-5, the full variable domain is EPEVTQTPSHQVTQMGQEVILRCVPISNHLYFYWYRQILGQKVEFLVSFYNNEISEKSEIFDDQFSVERPDGSNFTLKIRSTKLEDSAMYFCASSEEVGAGNQPQHFGDGTRLSIL.

This clonotype was seen only a few times. This chain links TRBV19 with TRBJ1-1; 7 bases agree with TRBD1. CDR1 is LNHDA and CDR2 is SQIVND in the germline V gene (reference sequence). The CDR3 is 15 residues long. With V trimmed by 0 bases and J by 2 bases, 3 bases remained unmatched. Here the CDR3 reads CASSIDGDSNTEAFF. DNA of the CDR3: TGTGCCAGTAGTATAGACGGGGACAGTAACACTGAAGCTTTCTTT.

This clonotype appeared many times. The chain carries TRBV5-1 and TRBJ2-1, with D perhaps TRBD2 (6 bases). The CDR3 has 16 residues. Between the trimmed V and J ends, which lost 4 bases and 8 bases, there was a span of 22 bases. CDR1 is SGHRS and CDR2 is YFSETQ in the germline V gene. The CDR3 DNA is TGCGCCAGCAGCCTTGCGGGGCTCCCGGGAGTGGATGAGCAGTTCTTC. This encodes CASSLAGLPGVDEQFF. The full variable domain, completed using reference TRBV5-1 and TRBJ2-1, is KAGVTQTPRYLIKTRGQQVTLSCSPISGHRSVSWYQQTPGQGLQFLFEYFSETQRNKGNFPGRFSGRQFSNSRSEMNVSTLELGDSALYLCASSLAGLPGVDEQFFGPGTRLTVL.

This clonotype has ten or more counts. The chain is built from TRBV6-1 and TRBJ1-4; D remains unclear. V lost 6 bases to trimming and J lost 6 bases, with 17 bases between them. The CDR3 extends over 15 amino acids. The germline CDR1 and CDR2 sequences are MNHNS and SASEGT. The CDR3 nucleotides are TGTGCCAGCAGGACTCATCCGGGAGATGATGAAAAACTGTTTTTT. It yields the protein CASRTHPGDDEKLFF.

Only a few counts were recorded for this clonotype. V is TRBV18 and J is TRBJ1-4; D gene ambiguous. Looked up from germline, CDR1 is KGHSH and CDR2 is LQKENI. The V and J ends lost 3 bases and 3 bases respectively, with 11 bases between them. The CDR3 consists of 15 residues. CDR3 sequence (DNA): TGTGCCAGCTCACCTTTGGACGGATCTAATGAAAAACTGTTTTTT. Its protein product is CASSPLDGSNEKLFF.

This clonotype was recorded a few times. The CDR3 sequence: CASSPDRGLSDTQYF. The CDR3 region has the DNA TGTGCCAGCAGCCCCGACAGGGGGCTCTCAGATACGCAGTATTTT. The chain has TRBV7-3 and TRBJ2-3; 10 bases are shared with TRBD1. The V gene end was trimmed by 5 bases and the J gene end by 4 bases; junction bases not matched to a gene: 6. Germline values: CDR1 SGHTA, CDR2 FQGTGA. This CDR3 region has 15 residues. Drawing the rest from reference TRBV7-3 and TRBJ2-3, the complete variable domain is GAGVSQTPSNKVTEKGKYVELRCDPISGHTALYWYRQSLGQGPEFLIYFQGTGAADDSGLPNDRFFAVRPEGSVSTLKIQRTERGDSAVYLCASSPDRGLSDTQYFGPGTRLTVL.

In the case of this clonotype: This may be a read error: a much more frequent sequence differs by one nucleotide. The chain couples TRBV2 to TRBJ2-5; 12 bases align to TRBD2. V was pared by 4 bases and J by 4 bases, with 1 base of the junction left unmatched. CDR3 length equals 14 residues. Germline V gives CDR1 SNHLY, CDR2 FYNNEI. CDR3 nucleotides: TGTGCCAGCAGTGGACTAGCGGGAGCAGAGACCCAGTACTTC. It specifies CASSGLAGAETQYF.

This rearrangement joins TRBV15 to TRBJ1-5; D is uncertain. CDR3 length: 12 residues. From germline, CDR1 is LNHNV and CDR2 YYDKDF (reference sequence). Trimming left V 0 bases short and J 4 bases short, with 1 base between. The CDR3 spells CATSRDNQPQHF. Written as DNA, the CDR3 is TGTGCCACCAGCAGAGATAATCAGCCCCAGCATTTT.

This clonotype was found many times. The chain uses TRBV10-3 and TRBJ2-5; no reliable D call. Germline CDR1 ENHRY, CDR2 SYGVKD. The ends were cut back, 8 bases at V and 5 bases at J, with 12 bases in the middle. This CDR3 has 12 amino acids. The CDR3 loop is CAISSDGETQYF. CDR3 in DNA: TGTGCCATCTCCAGTGATGGGGAGACCCAGTACTTC.

Ten or more counts support this clonotype. The chain employs TRBV7-8 and TRBJ1-6; 10 nucleotides align to TRBD1. The germline V gene has CDR1 SGHVS and CDR2 FQNEAQ. The CDR3 is 15 residues long. V lost 1 base and J lost 7; bases outside the gene matches: 1. As DNA, the CDR3 is TGTGCCAGCAGCTTAGGGGGACAGGGGAATTCACCCCTCCACTTT. Translated, it gives CASSLGGQGNSPLHF.

In its sample, this clonotype was seen many times. The V and J genes are TRBV20-1 and TRBJ1-2, with D perhaps TRBD1 (5 bases). CDR1 DFQATT and CDR2 SNEGSKA come from the germline V gene (reference sequence). V lost 0 bases and J lost 5, with 13 bases in between. The CDR3 contains 14 residues. The CDR3 DNA is TGCAGTGCTAGAGATTGGGGGTCCGGGTATGGCTACACCTTC. It translates to CSARDWGSGYGYTF.

The rearrangement uses TRBV12-3 or TRBV12-4 and TRBJ1-2; no clear D. The CDR3 totals 15 residues. V was cut by 2 bases and J by 4 bases, with 14 bases left in between. For the CDR3, the DNA is TGTGCCAGCAGTTTAAGCTTAGGAGTCTCCTATGGCTACACCTTC. Translating it yields CASSLSLGVSYGYTF.

This clonotype occurred many times. This chain links TRBV24-1 with TRBJ1-2; possible D gene TRBD1, 6 bases. The length of the CDR3 is 15 residues. Trimming took 4 bases from V and 8 from J, leaving 19 bases between them. Germline loops: CDR1 KGHDR, CDR2 SFDVKD. CDR3 sequence reads: CATSDRRQAMRGYTF. The CDR3 DNA sequence: TGTGCCACCAGTGACCGCCGACAGGCTATGAGGGGCTACACCTTC.

The table lists this clonotype with many counts. The chain couples TRBV27 to TRBJ2-2; 8 nucleotides agree with TRBD2. Per the germline V gene, CDR1 is MNHEY and CDR2 is SMNVEV (reference sequence). The CDR3 spans 14 residues. V shed 6 bases and J 4 bases; nucleotides not matched to a gene: 4. The CDR3 region is CASSVAGGTGELFF. The CDR3 nucleotides read TGTGCCAGCAGCGTGGCGGGAGGCACCGGGGAGCTGTTTTTT.

This clonotype was counted many times. This chain links TRBV12-3 or TRBV12-4 with TRBJ2-1; D might be TRBD2 (5 bases). Trimming took off 2 bases at V and 5 bases at J, with 10 bases between the two ends. This CDR3 comprises 14 residues. In DNA form, the CDR3 reads TGTGCCAGCAGTTTACGAAGGCGGGACAATGAGCAGTTCTTC. This gives the protein CASSLRRRDNEQFF.

The sample holds a few counts of this clonotype. The genes are TRBV15 and TRBJ2-3, with unresolved D. Trimming pared 1 base from V and 1 base from J, leaving 9 bases between. From germline, CDR1 is LNHNV and CDR2 YYDKDF (reference sequence). The CDR3 spans 15 residues. The CDR3 here is CATSRGSGGTDTQYF. The CDR3 region has the DNA TGTGCCACCAGCAGAGGTTCAGGAGGCACAGATACGCAGTATTTT.